Below are 5 T cell receptor beta chains sequenced from a single sample in a study of T cells in localized non-small cell lung cancer. Assay: immunoSEQ multiplex PCR; the TCRdb copy retains only in-frame clones and omits some. The table records about 51,000 clones, around 81% of them present only once. The sample was peripheral blood mononuclear cells, taken before any cancer treatment. These receptors were collected from a man between 35 and 75 years old with stage III lung adenocarcinoma.

The genes are TRBV10-3 and TRBJ2-7, with 10 bases fitting TRBD1. This CDR3 is built from 14 residues. CDR1 and CDR2 (germline): ENHRY, SYGVKD. The ends lost 6 bases at V and 0 bases at J; junction bases unmatched: 2. CDR3 nucleotide sequence: TGTGCCATCAGGGACAGGGGGTTCTCCTACGAGCAGTACTTC. Translation gives CAIRDRGFSYEQYF.

This clone was detected only a few times. V usage is TRBV30 and J usage is TRBJ2-7; the D is unclear. The CDR3 sequence is 12 residues long. Per germline, CDR1 GTSNPN and CDR2 SVGIG (reference sequence). The V and J ends lost 5 bases and 1 base respectively, with 9 bases between them. The CDR3 here is CAWGKGSYEQYF. The DNA for the CDR3 is TGTGCCTGGGGTAAGGGTTCCTACGAGCAGTACTTC.

The gene calls are TRBV4-1 and TRBJ2-1; D is uncertain. Trimming removed 1 base from V and 0 bases from J, with 10 bases in between. This CDR3 spans 16 amino acids. Per germline, CDR1 MGHRA and CDR2 YSYEKL. CDR3 nucleotides: TGCGCCAGCAGCCAAGTGAACATGGTCTCCTACAATGAGCAGTTCTTC. Its protein is CASSQVNMVSYNEQFF.

V usage is TRBV19 and J usage is TRBJ1-2; 10 nucleotides match TRBD1. CDR1 is LNHDA and CDR2 is SQIVND in the germline V gene (reference sequence). Losses at the gene ends were 5 bases for V and 4 bases for J; bases not matched to a gene: 7. The CDR3 sequence is 15 residues long. The CDR3 spells CASSARDRGIYGYTF. The DNA for the CDR3 is TGTGCCAGTAGTGCCCGGGACAGGGGCATCTATGGCTACACCTTC.

For the CDR3, the DNA is TGTGCCAGCAGTTCCCTAGCGGGAGGAAACTACAATGAGCAGTTCTTC. Translation: CASSSLAGGNYNEQFF. This sequence joins TRBV7-9 and TRBJ2-1; 11 bases fit TRBD2. The germline gives CDR1 SEHNR, CDR2 FQNEAQ (reference sequence). The CDR3 has 16 residues. V was clipped by 6 bases and J by 3 bases; unmatched bases: 7.